Described below is a single T cell receptor (beta chain) sequence and its context. This entry comes from a study of blood T cell repertoires in COVID-19. Study-wide context: COVID-19 samples from acute and convalescent phases originated in the United States, Italy and Spain.

V gave up 4 bases and J gave up 8 bases; unmatched junction bases: 3. The CDR3 extends over 13 amino acids. From germline, CDR1 is LGHDT and CDR2 YNNKEL (reference sequence). Repertoires were generated with immunoSEQ multiplex PCR, while TCRdb's copy carries only in-frame clones and drops some. This sample has about 45,000 clones, with roughly 84% found just once. The specimen sequenced was peripheral blood. The sequence was collected from a woman older than 75 with acute or convalescent COVID-19. This chain uses TRBV3-1 (or the pseudogene TRBV3-2) with TRBJ2-2; TRBD2 agrees at 8 bases. Here the CDR3 reads CASSPAGGGELFF. CDR3 in DNA: TGTGCCAGCAGCCCCGCGGGGGGAGGGGAGCTGTTTTTT.